This T cell receptor (beta chain) is from a study of shared clonotypes between healthy human individuals. Together with CD45RO+ cells, CCR7-negative CD45RA+ TemRA cells were included in CD8 memory. This clone was counted between two and nine times. Investigators spread the genomic DNA of each subset evenly over several immunoSEQ plates. Generated by immunoSEQ multiplex PCR, the TCRdb table keeps only in-frame clones and is missing some. The data contain about 79,000 clones, 62% of them singletons. CDR1 is ENHRY, CDR2 SYGVKD, per germline. Trimming at V came to 8 bases and at J to 4 bases, leaving 2 bases not matched to a gene. This CDR3 has 12 amino acids.

Sequencing used memory CD8+ T cells sorted from blood. Subset noted: CD45RO+ cells pooled with CCR7-negative TemRA cells. This rearrangement joins TRBV10-3 to TRBJ2-7; 10 nucleotides line up with TRBD2. This clonotype originated in a man aged 25 to 45 in good health. CDR3 loop: CAIQREGYEQYF. For the CDR3, the DNA is TGTGCCATCCAGCGGGAGGGATACGAGCAGTACTTC.